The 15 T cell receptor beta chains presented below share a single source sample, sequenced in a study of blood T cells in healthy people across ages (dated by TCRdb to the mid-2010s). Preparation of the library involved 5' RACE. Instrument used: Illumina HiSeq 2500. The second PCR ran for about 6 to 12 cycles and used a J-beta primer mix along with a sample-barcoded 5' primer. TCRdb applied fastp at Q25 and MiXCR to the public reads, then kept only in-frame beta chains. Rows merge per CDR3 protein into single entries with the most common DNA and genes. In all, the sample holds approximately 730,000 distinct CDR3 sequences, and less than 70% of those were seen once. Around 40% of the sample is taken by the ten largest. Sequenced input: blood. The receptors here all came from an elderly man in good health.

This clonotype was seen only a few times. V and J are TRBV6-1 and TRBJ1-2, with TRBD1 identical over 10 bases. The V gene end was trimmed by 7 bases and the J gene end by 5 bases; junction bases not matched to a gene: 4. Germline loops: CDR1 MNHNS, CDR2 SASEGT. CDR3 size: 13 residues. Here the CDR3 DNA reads TGTGCCAGCAAGGACAGGGGGTTTTATGGCTACACCTTC. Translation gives CASKDRGFYGYTF.

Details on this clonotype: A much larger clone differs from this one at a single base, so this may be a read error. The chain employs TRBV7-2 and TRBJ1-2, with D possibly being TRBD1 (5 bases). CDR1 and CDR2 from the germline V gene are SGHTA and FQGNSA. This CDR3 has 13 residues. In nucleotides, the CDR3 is TGTGCCGGCAGCTTGCGGGGGAACTATGGCTACACCTTC. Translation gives CAGSLRGNYGYTF.

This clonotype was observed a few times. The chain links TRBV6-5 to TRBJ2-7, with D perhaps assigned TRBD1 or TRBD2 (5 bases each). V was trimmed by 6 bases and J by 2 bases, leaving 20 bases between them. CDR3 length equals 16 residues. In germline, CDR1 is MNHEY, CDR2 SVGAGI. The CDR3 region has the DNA TGTGCCAGCAGACCCTTCGTGGGGACCTTACCCTACGAGCAGTACTTC. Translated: CASRPFVGTLPYEQYF.

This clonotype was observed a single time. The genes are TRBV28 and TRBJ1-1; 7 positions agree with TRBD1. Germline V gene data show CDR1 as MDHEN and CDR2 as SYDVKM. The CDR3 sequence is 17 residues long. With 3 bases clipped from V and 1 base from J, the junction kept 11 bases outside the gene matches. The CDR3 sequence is CASSFLRIGGQNTEAFF. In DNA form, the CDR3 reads TGTGCCAGCAGTTTTTTGCGCATAGGGGGCCAGAACACTGAAGCTTTCTTT.

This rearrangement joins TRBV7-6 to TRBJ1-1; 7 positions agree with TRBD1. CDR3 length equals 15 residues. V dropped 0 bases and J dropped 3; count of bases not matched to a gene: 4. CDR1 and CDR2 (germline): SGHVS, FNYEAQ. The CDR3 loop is CASSLAYRGYTEAFF. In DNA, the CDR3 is TGTGCCAGCAGCTTAGCCTACAGGGGATACACTGAAGCTTTCTTT.

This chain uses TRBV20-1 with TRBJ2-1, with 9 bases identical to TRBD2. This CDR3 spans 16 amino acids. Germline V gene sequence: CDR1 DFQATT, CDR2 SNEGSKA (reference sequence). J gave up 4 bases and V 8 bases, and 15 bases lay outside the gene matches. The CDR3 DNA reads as TGCAGTCCGTTAAAGCGGGAGGCCCAGGGGTACAATGAGCAGTTCTTC. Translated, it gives CSPLKREAQGYNEQFF.

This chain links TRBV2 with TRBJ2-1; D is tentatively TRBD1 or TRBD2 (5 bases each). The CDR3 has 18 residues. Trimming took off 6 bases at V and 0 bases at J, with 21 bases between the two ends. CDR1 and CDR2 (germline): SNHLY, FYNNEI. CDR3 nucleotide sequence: TGTGCCAGCAGCACCCAATTCTCGGGACGCCTCTCCTACAATGAGCAGTTCTTC. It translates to CASSTQFSGRLSYNEQFF. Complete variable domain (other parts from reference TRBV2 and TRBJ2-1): EPEVTQTPSHQVTQMGQEVILRCVPISNHLYFYWYRQILGQKVEFLVSFYNNEISEKSEIFDDQFSVERPDGSNFTLKIRSTKLEDSAMYFCASSTQFSGRLSYNEQFFGPGTRLTVL.

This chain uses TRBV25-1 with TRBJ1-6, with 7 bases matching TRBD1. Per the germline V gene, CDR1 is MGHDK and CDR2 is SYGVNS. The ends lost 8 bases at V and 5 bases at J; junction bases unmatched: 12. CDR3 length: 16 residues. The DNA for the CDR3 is TGTGCCAGCTCCCTCTCAGGGGGAGGCAATAATTCACCCCTCCACTTT. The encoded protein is CASSLSGGGNNSPLHF.

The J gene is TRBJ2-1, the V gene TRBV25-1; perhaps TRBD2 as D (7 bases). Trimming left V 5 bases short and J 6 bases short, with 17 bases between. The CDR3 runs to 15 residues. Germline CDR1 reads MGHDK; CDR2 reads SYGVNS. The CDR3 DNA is TGTGCCAGCAGTTCGGCGGGGGCTCGGTCCAATGAGCAGTTCTTC. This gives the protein CASSSAGARSNEQFF. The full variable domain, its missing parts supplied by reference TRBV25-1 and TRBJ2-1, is EADIYQTPRYLVIGTGKKITLECSQTMGHDKMYWYQQDPGMELHLIHYSYGVNSTEKGDLSSESTVSRIRTEHFPLTLESARPSHTSQYLCASSSAGARSNEQFFGPGTRLTVL.

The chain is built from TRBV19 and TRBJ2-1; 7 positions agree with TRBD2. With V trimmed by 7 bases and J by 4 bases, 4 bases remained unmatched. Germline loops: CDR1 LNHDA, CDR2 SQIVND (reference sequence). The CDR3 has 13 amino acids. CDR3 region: CASTSGNYNEQFF. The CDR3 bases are TGTGCCAGTACTAGCGGCAATTACAATGAGCAGTTCTTC. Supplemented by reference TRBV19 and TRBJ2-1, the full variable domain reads DGGITQSPKYLFRKEGQNVTLSCEQNLNHDAMYWYRQDPGQGLRLIYYSQIVNDFQKGDIAEGYSVSREKKESFPLTVTSAQKNPTAFYLCASTSGNYNEQFFGPGTRLTVL.

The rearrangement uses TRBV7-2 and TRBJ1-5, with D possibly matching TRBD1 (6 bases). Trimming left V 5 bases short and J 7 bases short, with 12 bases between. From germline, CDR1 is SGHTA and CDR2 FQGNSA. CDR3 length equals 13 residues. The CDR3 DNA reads TGTGCCAGCAGCCCTGACAGGTTCCAGCCCCAGCATTTT. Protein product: CASSPDRFQPQHF.

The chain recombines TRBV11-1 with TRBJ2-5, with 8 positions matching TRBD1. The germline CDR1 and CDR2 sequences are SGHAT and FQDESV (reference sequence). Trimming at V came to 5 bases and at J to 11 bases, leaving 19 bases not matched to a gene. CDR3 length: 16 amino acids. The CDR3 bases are TGTGCCAGCAGCACCAGACAGGGGCGAAAAGGGAATGAGCAGTACTTC. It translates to CASSTRQGRKGNEQYF. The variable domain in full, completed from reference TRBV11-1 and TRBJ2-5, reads EAEVAQSPRYKITEKSQAVAFWCDPISGHATLYWYRQILGQGPELLVQFQDESVVDDSQLPKDRFSAERLKGVDSTLKIQPAELGDSAMYLCASSTRQGRKGNEQYFGPGTRLLVL.

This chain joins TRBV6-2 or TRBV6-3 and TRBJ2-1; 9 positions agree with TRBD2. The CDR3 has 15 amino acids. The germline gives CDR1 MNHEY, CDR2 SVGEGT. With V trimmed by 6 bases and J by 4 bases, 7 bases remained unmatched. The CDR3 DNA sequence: TGTGCCAGCAGCGACGGACTAGCGTCTTACAATGAGCAGTTCTTC. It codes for CASSDGLASYNEQFF.

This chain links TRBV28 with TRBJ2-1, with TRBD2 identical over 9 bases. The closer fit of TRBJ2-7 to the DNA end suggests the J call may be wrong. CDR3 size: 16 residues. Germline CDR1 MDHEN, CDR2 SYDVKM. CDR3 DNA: TGTGCCAGCAGTCTACAGACTAGCGGCTCCTACAATGAGCAGTACTTC. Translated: CASSLQTSGSYNEQYF.

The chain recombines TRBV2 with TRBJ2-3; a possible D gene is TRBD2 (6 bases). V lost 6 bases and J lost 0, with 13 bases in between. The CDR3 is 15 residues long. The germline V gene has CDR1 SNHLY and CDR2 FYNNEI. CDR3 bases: TGTGCCAGCAGAGCAGCGGGCGGAAGCACAGATACGCAGTATTTT. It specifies CASRAAGGSTDTQYF.